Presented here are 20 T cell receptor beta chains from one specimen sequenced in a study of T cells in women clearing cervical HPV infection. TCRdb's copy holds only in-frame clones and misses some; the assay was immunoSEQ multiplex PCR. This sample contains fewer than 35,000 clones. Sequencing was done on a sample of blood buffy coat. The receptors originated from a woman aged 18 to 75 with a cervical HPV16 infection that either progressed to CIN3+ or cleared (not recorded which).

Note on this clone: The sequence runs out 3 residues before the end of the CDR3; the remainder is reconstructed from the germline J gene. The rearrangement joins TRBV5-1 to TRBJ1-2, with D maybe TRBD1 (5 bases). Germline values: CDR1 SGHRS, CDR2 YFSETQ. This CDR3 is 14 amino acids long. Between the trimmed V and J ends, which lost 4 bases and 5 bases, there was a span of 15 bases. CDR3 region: CASSPGGVSYGYTF. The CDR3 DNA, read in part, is TGCGCCAGCAGCCCCGGGGGGGTGTCGTATGGC.

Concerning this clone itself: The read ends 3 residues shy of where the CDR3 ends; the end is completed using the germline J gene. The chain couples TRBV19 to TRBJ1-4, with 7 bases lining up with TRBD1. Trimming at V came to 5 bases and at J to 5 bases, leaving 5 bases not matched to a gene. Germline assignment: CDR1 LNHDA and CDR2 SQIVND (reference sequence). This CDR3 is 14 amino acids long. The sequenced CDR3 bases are TGTGCCAGTAGTCCCCGGGGACAGAATGAAAAA. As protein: CASSPRGQNEK. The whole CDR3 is CASSPRGQNEKLFF.

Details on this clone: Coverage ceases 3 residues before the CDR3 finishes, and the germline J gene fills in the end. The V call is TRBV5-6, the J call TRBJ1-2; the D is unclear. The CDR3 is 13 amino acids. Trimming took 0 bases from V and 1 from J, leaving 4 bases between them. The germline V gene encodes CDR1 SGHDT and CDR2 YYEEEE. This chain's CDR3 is CASSLDSNYGYTF. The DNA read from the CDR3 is TGTGCCAGCAGCTTGGACAGTAACTATGGC.

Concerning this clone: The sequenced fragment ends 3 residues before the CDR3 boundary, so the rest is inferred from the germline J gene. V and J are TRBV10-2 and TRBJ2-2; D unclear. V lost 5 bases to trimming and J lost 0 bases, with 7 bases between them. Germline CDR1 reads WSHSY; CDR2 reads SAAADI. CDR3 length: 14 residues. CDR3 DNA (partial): TGCGCCAGCAGTTATGTCTCGAACACCGGGGAG. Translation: CASSYVSNTGE. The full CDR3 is CASSYVSNTGELFF.

The CDR3 DNA, read in part, is TGTGCCAGCAGCTTGGCGGGGGGGCCGGCCGGGGAG. It specifies CASSLAGGPAGE. The whole CDR3 region reads CASSLAGGPAGELFF. The V call is TRBV5-6, the J call TRBJ2-2; 8 nucleotides match TRBD2. The read terminates 3 residues before the CDR3 end, so the remaining end is supplied by the germline J gene. The ends lost 0 bases at V and 6 bases at J; junction bases unmatched: 4. Germline loops: CDR1 SGHDT, CDR2 YYEEEE. This CDR3 region has 15 residues. The variable domain in full, completed from reference TRBV5-6 and TRBJ2-2, reads DAGVTQSPTHLIKTRGQQVTLRCSPKSGHDTVSWYQQALGQGPQFIFQYYEEEERQRGNFPDRFSGHQFPNYSSELNVNALLLGDSALYLCASSLAGGPAGELFFGEGSRLTVL.

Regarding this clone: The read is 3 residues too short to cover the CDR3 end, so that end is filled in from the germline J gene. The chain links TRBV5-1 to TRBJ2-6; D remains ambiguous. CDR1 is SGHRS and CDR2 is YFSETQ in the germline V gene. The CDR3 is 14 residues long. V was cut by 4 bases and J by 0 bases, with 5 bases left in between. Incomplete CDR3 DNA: TGCGCCAGCAGCCCTACCTCTGGGGCCAACGTC. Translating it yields CASSPTSGANV. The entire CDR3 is CASSPTSGANVLTF.

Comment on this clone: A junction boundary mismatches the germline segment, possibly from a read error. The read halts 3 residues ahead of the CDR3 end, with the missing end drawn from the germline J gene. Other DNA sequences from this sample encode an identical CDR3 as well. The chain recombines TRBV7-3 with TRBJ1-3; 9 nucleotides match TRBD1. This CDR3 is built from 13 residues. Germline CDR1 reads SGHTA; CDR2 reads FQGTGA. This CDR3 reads CASSKDRGNTIYF. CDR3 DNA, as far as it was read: TGTGCCAGCAGCAAGGACAGGGGAAACACG.

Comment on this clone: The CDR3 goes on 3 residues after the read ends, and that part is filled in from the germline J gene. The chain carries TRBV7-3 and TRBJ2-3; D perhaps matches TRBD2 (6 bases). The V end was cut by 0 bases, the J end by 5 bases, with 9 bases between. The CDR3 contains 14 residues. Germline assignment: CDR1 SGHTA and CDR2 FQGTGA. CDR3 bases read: TGTGCCAGCAGCTTAACTAGCGGAGTAGATACG. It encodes CASSLTSGVDT. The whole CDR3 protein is CASSLTSGVDTQYF.

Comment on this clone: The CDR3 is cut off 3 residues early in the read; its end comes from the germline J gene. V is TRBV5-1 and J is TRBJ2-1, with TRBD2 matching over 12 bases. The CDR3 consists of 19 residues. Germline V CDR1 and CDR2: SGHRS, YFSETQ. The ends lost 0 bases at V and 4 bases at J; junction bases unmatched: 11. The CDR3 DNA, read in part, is TGCGCCAGCAGCTTGGAAGAACAACTAGCGGGGGGCGGTTACAATGAG. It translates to CASSLEEQLAGGGYNE. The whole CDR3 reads CASSLEEQLAGGGYNEQFF.

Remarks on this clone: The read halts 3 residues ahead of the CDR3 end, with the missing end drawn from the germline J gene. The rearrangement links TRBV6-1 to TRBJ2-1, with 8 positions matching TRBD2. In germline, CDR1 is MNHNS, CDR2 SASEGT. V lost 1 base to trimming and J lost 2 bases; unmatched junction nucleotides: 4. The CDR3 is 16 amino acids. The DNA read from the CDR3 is TGTGCCAGCAGTGAAGTTTGGCGGGGGGCCTACAATGAG. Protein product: CASSEVWRGAYNE. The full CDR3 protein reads CASSEVWRGAYNEQFF.

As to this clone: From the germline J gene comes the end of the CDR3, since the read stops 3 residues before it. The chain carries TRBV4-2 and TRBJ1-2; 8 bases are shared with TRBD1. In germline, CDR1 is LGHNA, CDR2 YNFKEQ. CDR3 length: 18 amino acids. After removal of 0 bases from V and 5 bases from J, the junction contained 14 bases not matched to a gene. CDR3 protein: CASSQDWAGGSYQYGYTF. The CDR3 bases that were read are TGTGCCAGCAGCCAAGACTGGGCAGGGGGCTCCTATCAGTATGGC.

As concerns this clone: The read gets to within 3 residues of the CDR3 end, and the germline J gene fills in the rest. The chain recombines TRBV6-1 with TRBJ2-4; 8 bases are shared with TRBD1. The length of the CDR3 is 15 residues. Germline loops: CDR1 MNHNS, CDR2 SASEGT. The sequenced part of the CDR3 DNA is TGTGCCAGCAGTGACATTGGACAGGGAAACGGCGGT. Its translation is CASSDIGQGNGG. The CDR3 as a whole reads CASSDIGQGNGGQYF.

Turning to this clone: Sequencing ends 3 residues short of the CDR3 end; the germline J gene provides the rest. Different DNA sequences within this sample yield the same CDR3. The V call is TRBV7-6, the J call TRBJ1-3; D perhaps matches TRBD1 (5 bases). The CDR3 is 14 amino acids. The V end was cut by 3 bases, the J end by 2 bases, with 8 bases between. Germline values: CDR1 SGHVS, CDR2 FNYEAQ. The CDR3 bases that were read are TGTGCCAGCAGCTTCTCGACAGCTGGAAACACC. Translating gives CASSFSTAGNT. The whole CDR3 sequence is CASSFSTAGNTIYF.

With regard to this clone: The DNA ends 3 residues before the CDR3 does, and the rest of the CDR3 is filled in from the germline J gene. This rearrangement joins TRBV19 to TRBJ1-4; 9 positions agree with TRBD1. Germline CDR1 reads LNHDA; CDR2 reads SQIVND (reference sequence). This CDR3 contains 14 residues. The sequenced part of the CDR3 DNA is TGTGCCTCGAGACAGGGGGTGGATAATTCACCA. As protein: CASRQGVDNSP. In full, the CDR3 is CASRQGVDNSPLFF.

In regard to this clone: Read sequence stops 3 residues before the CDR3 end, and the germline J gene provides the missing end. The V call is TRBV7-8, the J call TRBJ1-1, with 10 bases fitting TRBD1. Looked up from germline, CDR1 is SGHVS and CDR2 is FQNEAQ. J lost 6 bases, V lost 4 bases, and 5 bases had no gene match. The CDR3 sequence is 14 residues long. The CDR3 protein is CASSYGTGVAEAFF. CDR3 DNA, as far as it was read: TGTGCCAGCAGCTACGGGACAGGGGTTGCTGAA.

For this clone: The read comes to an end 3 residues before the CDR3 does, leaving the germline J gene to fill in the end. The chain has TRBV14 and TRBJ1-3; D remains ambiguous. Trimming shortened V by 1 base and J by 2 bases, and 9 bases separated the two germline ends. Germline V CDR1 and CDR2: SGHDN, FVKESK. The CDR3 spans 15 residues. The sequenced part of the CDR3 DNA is TGTGCCAGCAGCCAAGCGAGAGGTCCTGGAAACACC. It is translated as CASSQARGPGNT. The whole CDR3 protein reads CASSQARGPGNTIYF.

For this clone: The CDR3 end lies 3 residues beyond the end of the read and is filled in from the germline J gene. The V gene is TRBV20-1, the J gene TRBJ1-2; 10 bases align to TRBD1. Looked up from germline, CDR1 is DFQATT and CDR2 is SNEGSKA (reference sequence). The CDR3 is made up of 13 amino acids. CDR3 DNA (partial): TGCAGTGCTAGACGAGGGACAGGGGACGGC. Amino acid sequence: CSARRGTGDG. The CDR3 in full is CSARRGTGDGYTF.

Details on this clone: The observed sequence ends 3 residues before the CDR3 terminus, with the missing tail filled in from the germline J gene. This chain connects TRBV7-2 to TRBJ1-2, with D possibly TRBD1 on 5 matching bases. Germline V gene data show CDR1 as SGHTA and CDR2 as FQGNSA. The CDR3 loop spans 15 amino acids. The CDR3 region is CASSLAGGYTDTYTF. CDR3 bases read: TGTGCCAGCAGCTTAGCCGGGGGGTACACAGATACC.

Incomplete CDR3 DNA: TGTGCCAGCAGCCAAGACCGACCCGGGGATGGC. It codes for CASSQDRPGDG. The entire CDR3 sequence reads CASSQDRPGDGYTF. The V and J genes are TRBV7-3 and TRBJ1-2; the D is unclear. The read terminates 3 residues before the CDR3 end, so the remaining end is supplied by the germline J gene. Germline CDR1 is SGHTA and CDR2 is FQGTGA. CDR3 size: 14 residues. V lost 5 bases, J lost 6 bases, and 16 bases lay in between.

Partial CDR3 DNA: TGCGCCAGCAGTTTGGACAGGGGGAACCGCTATGGC. Its translation is CASSLDRGNRYG. The entire CDR3 reads CASSLDRGNRYGYTF. The V gene is TRBV10-1, the J gene TRBJ1-2; 10 bases match TRBD1. The read stops 3 residues short of the end of the CDR3; the missing end is completed from the germline J gene. This CDR3 is built from 15 residues. With V trimmed by 5 bases and J by 4 bases, 7 bases remained unmatched. Germline CDR1 reads WNHNN; CDR2 reads SYGVQD (reference sequence).